Following are 4 T cell receptor beta chains from one sample sequenced in a study of blood T cell repertoires in COVID-19 (dated by TCRdb to the early 2020s). Library preparation employed the immunoSEQ multiplex PCR assay. TCRdb mirrors the immuneACCESS table, restricted to in-frame sequences. Some clones are absent from its copies; in checked studies, under half trace to an unresolved V gene, and the reason for the others is unknown. This sample is represented by approximately 490,000 clones; around nine tenths of them were singletons. 8% to 9.5% of the sample rests with the top ten. The sequenced sample was PBMCs or T cells enriched from blood (not recorded which). Receptor source: a woman aged 55-69 years who had recovered from COVID-19.

This clone was detected only a few times. This chain uses TRBV4-2 with TRBJ2-3, with D tentatively TRBD2 (6 bases). Germline loops: CDR1 LGHNA, CDR2 YNFKEQ. The ends were cut back, 0 bases at V and 3 bases at J, with 13 bases in the middle. This CDR3 region has 16 residues. The CDR3 bases are TGTGCCAGCAGCCAAGAGGGAACGGGGGTGACAGATACGCAGTATTTT. Residues: CASSQEGTGVTDTQYF.

The rearrangement joins TRBV6-4 to TRBJ1-3; 8 positions agree with TRBD1. After removal of 9 bases from V and 2 bases from J, the junction contained 3 bases not matched to a gene. The germline gives CDR1 MRHNA, CDR2 SNTAGT. The CDR3 sequence is 13 residues long. CDR3 DNA: TGTGCCAGACCGACAGGGGCTGGAAACACCATATATTTT. The encoded protein is CARPTGAGNTIYF.

This rearrangement joins TRBV5-8 to TRBJ1-2; D may be TRBD1 (5 bases). This CDR3 spans 12 amino acids. V gave up 0 bases and J gave up 8 bases, with 8 bases separating them. Germline V gene data show CDR1 as SGHTS and CDR2 as YDEGEE. The DNA of the CDR3 is TGTGCCAGCAGCTTGGGGGGCCCCGGCTACACCTTC. Translating gives CASSLGGPGYTF.

This sequence joins TRBV6-5 and TRBJ2-7; D is unclear. Trimming shortened V by 5 bases and J by 4 bases, and 9 bases separated the two germline ends. The CDR3 is 12 residues long. Germline V gene lookup returns CDR1 MNHEY and CDR2 SVGAGI. CDR3 coding DNA: TGTGCCAGCAGTAGTCAGCGTTACGAGCAGTACGTC. It translates to CASSSQRYEQYV.